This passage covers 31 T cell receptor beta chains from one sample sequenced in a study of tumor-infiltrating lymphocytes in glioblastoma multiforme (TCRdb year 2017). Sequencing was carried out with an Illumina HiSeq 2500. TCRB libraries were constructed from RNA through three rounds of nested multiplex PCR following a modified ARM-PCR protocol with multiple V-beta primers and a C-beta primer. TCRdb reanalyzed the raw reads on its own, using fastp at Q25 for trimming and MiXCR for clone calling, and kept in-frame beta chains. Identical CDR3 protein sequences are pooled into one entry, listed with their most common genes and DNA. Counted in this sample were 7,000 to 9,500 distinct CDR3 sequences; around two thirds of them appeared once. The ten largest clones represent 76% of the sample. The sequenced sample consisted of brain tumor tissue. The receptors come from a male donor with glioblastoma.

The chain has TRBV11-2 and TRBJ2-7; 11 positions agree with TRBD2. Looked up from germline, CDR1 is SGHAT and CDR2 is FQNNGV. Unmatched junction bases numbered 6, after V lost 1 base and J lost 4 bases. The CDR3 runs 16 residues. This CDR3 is CASSLVSSGRSYEQYF. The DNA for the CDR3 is TGTGCCAGCAGCTTAGTTTCTAGCGGGAGGTCGTACGAGCAGTACTTC.

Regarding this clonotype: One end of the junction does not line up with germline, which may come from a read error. CDR3 nucleotide sequence: TGTGCCATCAGCTTAGGGACAGGGTCATATTCTGAGCAGTTCTTC. Its protein product is CAISLGTGSYSEQFF. This chain uses TRBV11-2 with TRBJ2-1; 9 bases are a match to TRBD1. The germline CDR1 and CDR2 sequences are SGHAT and FQNNGV. This CDR3 region has 15 residues.

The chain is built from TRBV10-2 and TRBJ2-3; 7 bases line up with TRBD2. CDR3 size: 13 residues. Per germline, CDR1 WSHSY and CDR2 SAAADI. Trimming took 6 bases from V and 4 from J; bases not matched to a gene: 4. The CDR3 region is CASRTSQADTQYF. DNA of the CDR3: TGCGCCAGCAGGACTAGCCAGGCAGATACGCAGTATTTT.

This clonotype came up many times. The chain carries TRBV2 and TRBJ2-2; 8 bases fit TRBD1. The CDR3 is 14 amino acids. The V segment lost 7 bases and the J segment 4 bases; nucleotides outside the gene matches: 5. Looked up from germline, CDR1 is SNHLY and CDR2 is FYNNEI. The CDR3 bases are TGTGCCAGCAACGACAGGGGCTCCACCGGGGAGCTGTTTTTT. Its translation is CASNDRGSTGELFF.

The CDR3 loop reads CASSLDRNQPQHF. The CDR3 DNA reads as TGTGCCAGCAGCTTAGACCGCAATCAGCCCCAGCATTTT. The chain has TRBV7-9 and TRBJ1-5; D is ambiguous. The V end was cut by 1 base, the J end by 2 bases, with 3 bases between. The germline V gene encodes CDR1 SEHNR and CDR2 FQNEAQ (reference sequence). The CDR3 is 13 amino acids.

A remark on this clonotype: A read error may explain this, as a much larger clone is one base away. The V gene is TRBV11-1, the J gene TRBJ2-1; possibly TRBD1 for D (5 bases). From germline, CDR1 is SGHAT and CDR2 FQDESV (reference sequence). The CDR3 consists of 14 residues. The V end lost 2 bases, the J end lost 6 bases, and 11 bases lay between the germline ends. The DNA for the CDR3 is TGTGCCAGCAGCTTATTAATGGGGCCCAATGAGCAGTTCTTC. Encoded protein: CASSLLMGPNEQFF.

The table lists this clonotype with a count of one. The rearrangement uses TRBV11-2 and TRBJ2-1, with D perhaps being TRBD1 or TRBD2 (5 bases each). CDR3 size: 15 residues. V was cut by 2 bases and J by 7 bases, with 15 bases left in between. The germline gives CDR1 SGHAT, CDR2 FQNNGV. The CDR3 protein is CASSLMMGPLNEQFF. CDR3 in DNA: TGTGCCAGCAGCTTAATGATGGGACCCTTGAATGAGCAGTTCTTC. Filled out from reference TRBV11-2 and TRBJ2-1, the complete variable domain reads EAGVAQSPRYKIIEKRQSVAFWCNPISGHATLYWYQQILGQGPKLLIQFQNNGVVDDSQLPKDRFSAERLKGVDSTLKIQPAKLEDSAVYLCASSLMMGPLNEQFFGPGTRLTVL.

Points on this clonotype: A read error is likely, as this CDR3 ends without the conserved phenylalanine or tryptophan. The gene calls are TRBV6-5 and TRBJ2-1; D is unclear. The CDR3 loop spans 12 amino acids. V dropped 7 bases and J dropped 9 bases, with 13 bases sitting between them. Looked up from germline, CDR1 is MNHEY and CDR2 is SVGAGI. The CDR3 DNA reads TGTGCCAGCACCCACTCAAGGATTGAGCAGTTCTAC. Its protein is CASTHSRIEQFY.

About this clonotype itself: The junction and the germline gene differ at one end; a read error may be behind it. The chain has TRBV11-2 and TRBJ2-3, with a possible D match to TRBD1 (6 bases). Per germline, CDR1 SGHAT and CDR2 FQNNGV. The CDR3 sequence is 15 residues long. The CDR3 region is CVSSPDRSREDTQYF. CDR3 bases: TGTGTCAGCAGCCCGGACAGAAGCCGCGAAGATACGCAGTATTTT.

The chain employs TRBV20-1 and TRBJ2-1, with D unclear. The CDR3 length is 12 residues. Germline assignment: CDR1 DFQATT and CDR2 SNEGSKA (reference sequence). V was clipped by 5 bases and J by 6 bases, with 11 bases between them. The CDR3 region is CSAEGVLNEQFF. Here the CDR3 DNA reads TGCAGTGCTGAAGGCGTCCTCAATGAGCAGTTCTTC.

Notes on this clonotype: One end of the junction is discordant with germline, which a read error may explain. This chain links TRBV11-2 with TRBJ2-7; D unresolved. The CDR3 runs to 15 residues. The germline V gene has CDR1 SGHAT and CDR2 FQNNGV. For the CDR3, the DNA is TGTGCCATCAGCTTCTCTAACATAGCACTATACGAGCAGTACTTC. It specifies CAISFSNIALYEQYF.

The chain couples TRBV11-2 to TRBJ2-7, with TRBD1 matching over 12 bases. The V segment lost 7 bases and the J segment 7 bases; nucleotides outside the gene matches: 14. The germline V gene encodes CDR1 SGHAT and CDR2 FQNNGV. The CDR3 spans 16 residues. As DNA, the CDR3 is TGTGCCAGCAACATAGTATGGGACAGGGGGCTTGGGGAGCAGTACTTC. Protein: CASNIVWDRGLGEQYF. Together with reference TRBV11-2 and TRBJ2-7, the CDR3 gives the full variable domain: EAGVAQSPRYKIIEKRQSVAFWCNPISGHATLYWYQQILGQGPKLLIQFQNNGVVDDSQLPKDRFSAERLKGVDSTLKIQPAKLEDSAVYLCASNIVWDRGLGEQYFGPGTRLTVT.

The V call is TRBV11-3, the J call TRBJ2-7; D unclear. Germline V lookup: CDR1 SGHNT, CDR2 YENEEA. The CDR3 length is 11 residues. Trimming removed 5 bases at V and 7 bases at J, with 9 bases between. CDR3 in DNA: TGTGCCAGCAGCCTCCAGAGAGAGCAGTACTTC. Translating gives CASSLQREQYF.

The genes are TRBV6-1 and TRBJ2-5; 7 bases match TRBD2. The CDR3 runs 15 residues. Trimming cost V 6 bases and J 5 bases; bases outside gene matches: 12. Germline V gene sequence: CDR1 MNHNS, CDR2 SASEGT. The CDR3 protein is CASSRTRGLKETQYF. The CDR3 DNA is TGTGCCAGCAGCCGGACTAGAGGGCTAAAGGAGACCCAGTACTTC.

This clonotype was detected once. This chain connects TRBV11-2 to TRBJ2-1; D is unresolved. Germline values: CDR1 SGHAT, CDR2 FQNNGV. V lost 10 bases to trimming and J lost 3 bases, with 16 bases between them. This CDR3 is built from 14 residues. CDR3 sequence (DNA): TGTGCCAACACTACTATAGTGGGCTACAATGAGCAGTTCTTC. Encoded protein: CANTTIVGYNEQFF.

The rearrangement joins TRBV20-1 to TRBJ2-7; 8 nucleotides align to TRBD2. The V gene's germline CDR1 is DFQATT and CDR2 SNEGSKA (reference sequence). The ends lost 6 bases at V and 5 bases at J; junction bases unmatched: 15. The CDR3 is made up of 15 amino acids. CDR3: CSARDPSGSVHEQYF. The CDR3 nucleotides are TGCAGTGCCAGGGACCCCAGCGGGAGTGTCCACGAGCAGTACTTC.

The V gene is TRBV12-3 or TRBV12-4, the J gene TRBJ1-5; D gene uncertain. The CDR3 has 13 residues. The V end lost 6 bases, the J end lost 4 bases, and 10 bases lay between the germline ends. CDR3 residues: CASRPRENQPQHF. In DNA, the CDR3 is TGTGCCAGCAGACCACGGGAGAATCAGCCCCAGCATTTT.

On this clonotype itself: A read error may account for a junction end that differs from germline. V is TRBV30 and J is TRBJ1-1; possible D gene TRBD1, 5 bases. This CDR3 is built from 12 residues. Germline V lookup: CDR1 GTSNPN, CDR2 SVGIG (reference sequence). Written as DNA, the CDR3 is TGTGCCTGGAAAGGAAGGGGCACTGAAGCCTTCTTT. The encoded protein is CAWKGRGTEAFF.

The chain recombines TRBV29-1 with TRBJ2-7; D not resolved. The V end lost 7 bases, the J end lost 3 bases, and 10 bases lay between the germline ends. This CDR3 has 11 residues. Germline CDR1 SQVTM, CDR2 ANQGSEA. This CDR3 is CSASTFYEQYF. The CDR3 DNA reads TGCAGCGCCTCGACATTCTACGAGCAGTACTTC.

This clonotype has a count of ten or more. CDR3 amino acids: CSVADGPAFF. CDR3 nucleotides: TGCAGCGTGGCGGACGGTCCAGCTTTCTTT. The V gene is TRBV29-1, the J gene TRBJ1-1; no clear D gene. The germline V gene encodes CDR1 SQVTM and CDR2 ANQGSEA. The CDR3 totals 10 residues. V dropped 6 bases and J dropped 10 bases, with 12 bases sitting between them.

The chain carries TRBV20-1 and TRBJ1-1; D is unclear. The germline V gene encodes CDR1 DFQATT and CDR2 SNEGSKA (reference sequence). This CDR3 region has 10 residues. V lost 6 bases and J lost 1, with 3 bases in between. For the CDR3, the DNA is TGCAGTGCCTCGAACACTGAAGCTTTCTTT. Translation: CSASNTEAFF.

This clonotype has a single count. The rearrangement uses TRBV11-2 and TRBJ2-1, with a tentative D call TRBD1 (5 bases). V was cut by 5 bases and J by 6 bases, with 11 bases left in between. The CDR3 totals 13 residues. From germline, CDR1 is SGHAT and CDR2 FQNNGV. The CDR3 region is CASSHQGGNEQFF. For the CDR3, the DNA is TGTGCCAGCAGCCATCAGGGCGGCAATGAGCAGTTCTTC. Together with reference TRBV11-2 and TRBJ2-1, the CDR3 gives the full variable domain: EAGVAQSPRYKIIEKRQSVAFWCNPISGHATLYWYQQILGQGPKLLIQFQNNGVVDDSQLPKDRFSAERLKGVDSTLKIQPAKLEDSAVYLCASSHQGGNEQFFGPGTRLTVL.

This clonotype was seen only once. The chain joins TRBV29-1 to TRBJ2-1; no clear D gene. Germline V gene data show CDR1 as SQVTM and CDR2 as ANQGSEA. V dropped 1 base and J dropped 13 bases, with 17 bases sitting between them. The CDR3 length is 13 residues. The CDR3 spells CSVEVRLDGDQFF. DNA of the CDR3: TGCAGCGTTGAAGTACGACTGGATGGTGACCAGTTCTTC.

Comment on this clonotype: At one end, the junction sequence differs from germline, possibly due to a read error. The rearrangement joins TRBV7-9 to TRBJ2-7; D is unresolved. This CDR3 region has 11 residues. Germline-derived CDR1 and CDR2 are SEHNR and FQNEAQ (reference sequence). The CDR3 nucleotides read TGTGCCAGCGGAGATTCCTGCGAGCAGTACTTC. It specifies CASGDSCEQYF.

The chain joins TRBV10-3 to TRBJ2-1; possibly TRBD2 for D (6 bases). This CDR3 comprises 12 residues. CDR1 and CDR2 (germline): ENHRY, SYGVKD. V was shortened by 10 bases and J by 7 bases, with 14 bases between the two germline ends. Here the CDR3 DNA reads TGTGCCACACGGCGGGAAGGGAATGAGCAGTTCTTC. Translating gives CATRREGNEQFF.

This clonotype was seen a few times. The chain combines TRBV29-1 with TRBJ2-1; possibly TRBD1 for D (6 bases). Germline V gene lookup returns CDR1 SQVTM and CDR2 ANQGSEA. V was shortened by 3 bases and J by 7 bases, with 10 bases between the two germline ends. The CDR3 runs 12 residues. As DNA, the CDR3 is TGCAGCGTTGACAGGGGCGCAAATGAGCAGTTCTTC. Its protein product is CSVDRGANEQFF.

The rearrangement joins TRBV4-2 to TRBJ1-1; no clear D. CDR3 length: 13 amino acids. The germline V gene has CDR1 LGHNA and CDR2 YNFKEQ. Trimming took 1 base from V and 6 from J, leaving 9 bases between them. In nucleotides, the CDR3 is TGTGCCAGCAGCCAAGTGGGCCCCTCTGAAGCTTTCTTT. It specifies CASSQVGPSEAFF.

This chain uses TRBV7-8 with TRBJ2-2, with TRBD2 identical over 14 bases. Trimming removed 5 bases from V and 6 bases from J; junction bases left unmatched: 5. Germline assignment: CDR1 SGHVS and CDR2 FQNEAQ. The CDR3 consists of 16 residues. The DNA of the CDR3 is TGTGCCAGCAGCCTGACTAGCGGGAGGGCGTCCGGGGAGCTGTTTTTT. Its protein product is CASSLTSGRASGELFF.

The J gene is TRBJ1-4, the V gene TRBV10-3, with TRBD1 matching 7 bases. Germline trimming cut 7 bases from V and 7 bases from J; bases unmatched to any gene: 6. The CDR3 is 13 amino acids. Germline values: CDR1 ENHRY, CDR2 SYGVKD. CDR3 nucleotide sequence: TGTGCCATCAATGACAGGGAGAGTGAAAAACTGTTTTTT. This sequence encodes CAINDRESEKLFF.

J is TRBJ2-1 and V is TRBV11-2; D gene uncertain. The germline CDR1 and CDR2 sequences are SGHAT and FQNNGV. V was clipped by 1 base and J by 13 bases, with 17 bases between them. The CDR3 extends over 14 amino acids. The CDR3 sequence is CASSLVGSGSIQFF. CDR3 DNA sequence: TGTGCCAGCAGCTTAGTGGGGTCCGGGTCGATACAGTTCTTC.

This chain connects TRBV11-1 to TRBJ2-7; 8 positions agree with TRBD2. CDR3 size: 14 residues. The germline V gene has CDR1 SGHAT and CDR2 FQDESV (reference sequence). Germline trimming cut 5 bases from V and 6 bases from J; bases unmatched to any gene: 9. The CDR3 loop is CASSEPGLGGEQYF. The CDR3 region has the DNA TGTGCCAGCAGCGAACCGGGACTAGGTGGCGAGCAGTACTTC.